This T cell receptor (beta chain) comes out of a study of prognosis after radiotherapy for stage I lung cancer. Study-wide context: Among the enrolled patients, fourteen had newly diagnosed primary stage I lung tumors, while roughly five had oligometastatic NSCLC following surgical resection of the primary tumor.

With two-round multiplex PCR, TCR beta CDR3 sequences were amplified from genomic DNA. The first PCR round targeted every TRBV and TRBJ gene with specific primers. TCRdb redid the calling of the multiplex PCR reads with MiXCR, one entry per CDR3 protein. The repertoire has about 19,000 distinct CDR3 sequences, approximately 25% of them found once; the top ten carry 20% to 25%. Comments on this clonotype: Its target is unknown. In this CDR3 the conserved last residue, phenylalanine or tryptophan, is missing, so a read error is likely. Because the CDR3's place on the DNA is in doubt, the DNA is left out and the CDR3 is given as listed by TCRdb.

Study findings and constraints: It was reported that patients with metastases and those without them differed in TRBV and TRBJ gene usage. It was in patients who developed distant metastases that Shannon entropy after stereotactic body radiation therapy was lower. Samples before stereotactic body radiation therapy had more unique TCR clones (median roughly 10,000 versus 7,000).

The CDR3 is made up of 11 amino acids, end residues included. Germline V gene sequence: CDR1 SGHRS, CDR2 YFSETQ. The TCR was taken from a donor of 50 years or more with non-small cell lung cancer. The chain has TRBV5-1 and TRBJ2-1. The sequenced sample was PBMCs, obtained before or after stereotactic body radiation therapy (not recorded which). The CDR3 is CASSLVDEQLL.